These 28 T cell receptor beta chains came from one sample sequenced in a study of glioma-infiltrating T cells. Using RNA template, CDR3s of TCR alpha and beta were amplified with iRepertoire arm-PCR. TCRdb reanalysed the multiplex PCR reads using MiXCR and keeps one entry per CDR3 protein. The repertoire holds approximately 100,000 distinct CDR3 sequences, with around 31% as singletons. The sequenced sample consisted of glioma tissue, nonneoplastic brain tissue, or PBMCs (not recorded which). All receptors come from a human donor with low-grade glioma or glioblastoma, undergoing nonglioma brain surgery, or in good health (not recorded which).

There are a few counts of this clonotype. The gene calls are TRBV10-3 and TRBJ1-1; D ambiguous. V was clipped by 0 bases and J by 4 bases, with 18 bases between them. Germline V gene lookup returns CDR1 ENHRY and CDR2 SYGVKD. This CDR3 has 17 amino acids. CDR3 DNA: TGTGCCATCAGTGAGTCTATGTATTTCTCGAGCCGCACTGAAGCTTTCTTT. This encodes CAISESMYFSSRTEAFF.

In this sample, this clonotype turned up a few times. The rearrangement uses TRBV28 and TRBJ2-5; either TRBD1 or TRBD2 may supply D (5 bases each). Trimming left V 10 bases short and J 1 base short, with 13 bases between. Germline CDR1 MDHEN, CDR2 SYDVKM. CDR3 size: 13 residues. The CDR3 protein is CATEPGAQETQYF. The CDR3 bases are TGTGCCACTGAACCCGGGGCCCAAGAGACCCAGTACTTC.

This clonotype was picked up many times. CDR3 coding DNA: TGTGCCAGCACCGAATGGCAGGGGGCTTACGAGCAGTACTTC. Translation gives CASTEWQGAYEQYF. This rearrangement joins TRBV6-1 to TRBJ2-7, with TRBD1 matching over 8 bases. Looked up from germline, CDR1 is MNHNS and CDR2 is SASEGT. This CDR3 is 14 amino acids long. The junction had 9 bases not matched to a gene; V was cut back by 7 bases and J by 4 bases.

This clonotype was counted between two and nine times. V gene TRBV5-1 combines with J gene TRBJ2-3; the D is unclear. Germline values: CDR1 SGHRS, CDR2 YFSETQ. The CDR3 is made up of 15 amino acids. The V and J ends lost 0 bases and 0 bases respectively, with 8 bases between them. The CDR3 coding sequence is TGCGCCAGCAGCTTGGCAGGAGCTAGCACAGATACGCAGTATTTT. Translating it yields CASSLAGASTDTQYF.

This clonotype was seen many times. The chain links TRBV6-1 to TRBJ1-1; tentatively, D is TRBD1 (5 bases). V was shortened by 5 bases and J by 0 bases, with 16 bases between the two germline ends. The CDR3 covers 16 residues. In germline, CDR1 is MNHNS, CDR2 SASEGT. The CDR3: CASSLGGGIMNTEAFF. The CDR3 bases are TGTGCCAGCAGTCTAGGCGGGGGGATAATGAACACTGAAGCTTTCTTT.

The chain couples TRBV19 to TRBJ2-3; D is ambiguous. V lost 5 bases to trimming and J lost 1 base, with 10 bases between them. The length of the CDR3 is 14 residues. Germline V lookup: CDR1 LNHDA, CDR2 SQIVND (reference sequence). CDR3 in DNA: TGTGCCAGTAGTGCGGACGCCCGCACAGATACGCAGTATTTT. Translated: CASSADARTDTQYF.

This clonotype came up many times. The CDR3 reads CASSLVSYEQFF. Here the CDR3 DNA reads TGTGCCAGCTCTCTAGTTAGCTATGAGCAGTTCTTC. The V and J genes are TRBV6-1 and TRBJ2-1; the D is unclear. Trimming shortened V by 8 bases and J by 8 bases, and 13 bases separated the two germline ends. The length of the CDR3 is 12 residues. The germline V gene encodes CDR1 MNHNS and CDR2 SASEGT.

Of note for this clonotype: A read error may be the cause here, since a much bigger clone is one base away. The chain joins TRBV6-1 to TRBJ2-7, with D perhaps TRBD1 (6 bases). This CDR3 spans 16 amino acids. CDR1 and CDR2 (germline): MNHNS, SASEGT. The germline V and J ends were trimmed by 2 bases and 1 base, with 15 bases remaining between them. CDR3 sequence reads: CASSERAAGVSYEQYF. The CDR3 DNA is TGTGCCAGCAGTGAAAGGGCTGCAGGGGTGTCCTACGAGCAGTACTTC.

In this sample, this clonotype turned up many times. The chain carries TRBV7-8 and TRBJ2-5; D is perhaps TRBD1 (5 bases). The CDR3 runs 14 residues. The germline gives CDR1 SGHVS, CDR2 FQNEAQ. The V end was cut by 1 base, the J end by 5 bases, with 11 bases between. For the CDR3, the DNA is TGTGCCAGCAGCTTAGAAGGGGCTCAGGAGACCCAGTACTTC. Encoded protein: CASSLEGAQETQYF. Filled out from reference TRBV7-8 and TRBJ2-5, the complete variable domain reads GAGVSQSPRYKVAKRGQDVALRCDPISGHVSLFWYQQALGQGPEFLTYFQNEAQLDKSGLPSDRFFAERPEGSVSTLKIQRTQQEDSAVYLCASSLEGAQETQYFGPGTRLLVL.

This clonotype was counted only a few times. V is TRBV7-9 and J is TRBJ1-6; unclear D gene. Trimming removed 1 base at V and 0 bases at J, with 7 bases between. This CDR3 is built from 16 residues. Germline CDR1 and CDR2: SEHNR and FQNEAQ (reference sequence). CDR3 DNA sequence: TGTGCCAGCAGCTTAGGCGGGAGCTCCTATAATTCACCCCTCCACTTT. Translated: CASSLGGSSYNSPLHF. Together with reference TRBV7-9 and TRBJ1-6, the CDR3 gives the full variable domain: DTGVSQNPRHKITKRGQNVTFRCDPISEHNRLYWYRQTLGQGPEFLTYFQNEAQLEKSRLLSDRFSAERPKGSFSTLEIQRTEQGDSAMYLCASSLGGSSYNSPLHFGNGTRLTVT.

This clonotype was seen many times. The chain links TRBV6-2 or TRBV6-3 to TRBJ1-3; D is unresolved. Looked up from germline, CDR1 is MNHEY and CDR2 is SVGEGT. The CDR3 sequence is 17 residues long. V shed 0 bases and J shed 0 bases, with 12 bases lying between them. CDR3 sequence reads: CASSYSGVRTSGNTIYF. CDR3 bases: TGTGCCAGCAGTTACTCGGGCGTCCGAACCTCTGGAAACACCATATATTTT.

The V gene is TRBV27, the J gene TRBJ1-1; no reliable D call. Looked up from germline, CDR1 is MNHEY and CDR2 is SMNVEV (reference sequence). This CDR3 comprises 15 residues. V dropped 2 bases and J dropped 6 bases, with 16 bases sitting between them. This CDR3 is CASSLGAHQPAEAFF. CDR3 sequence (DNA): TGTGCCAGCAGTTTAGGTGCACATCAACCCGCTGAAGCTTTCTTT.

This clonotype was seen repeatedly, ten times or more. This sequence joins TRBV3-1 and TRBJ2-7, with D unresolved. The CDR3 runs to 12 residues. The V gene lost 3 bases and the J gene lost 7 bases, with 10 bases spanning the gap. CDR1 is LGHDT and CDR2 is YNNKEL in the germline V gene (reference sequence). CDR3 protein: CASSQPGGEQYF. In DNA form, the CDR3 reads TGTGCCAGCAGCCAGCCAGGCGGAGAGCAGTACTTC.

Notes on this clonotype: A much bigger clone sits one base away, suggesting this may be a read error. The CDR3 coding sequence is TGTGCCAGCACTAAGAGCGGCACAGATACGAAGTATTTT. This codes for CASTKSGTDTKYF. This rearrangement joins TRBV7-8 to TRBJ2-3, with D possibly being TRBD2 (5 bases). The CDR3 is 13 residues long. Germline CDR1 is SGHVS and CDR2 is FQNEAQ.

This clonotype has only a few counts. CDR3 region: CASSLNWDREQYF. The CDR3 nucleotides are TGTGCCAGCAGCTTGAATTGGGACAGGGAGCAGTACTTC. This chain connects TRBV11-2 to TRBJ2-7; 8 bases line up with TRBD1. Germline V gene data show CDR1 as SGHAT and CDR2 as FQNNGV. J was trimmed by 7 bases and V by 3 bases; bases with no gene match: 5. The CDR3 is 13 amino acids.

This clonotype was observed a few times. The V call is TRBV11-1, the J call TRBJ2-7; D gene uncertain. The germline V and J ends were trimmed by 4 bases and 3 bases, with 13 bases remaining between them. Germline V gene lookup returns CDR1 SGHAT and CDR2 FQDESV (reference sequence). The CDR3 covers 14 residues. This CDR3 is CASSSTGSIYEQYF. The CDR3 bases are TGTGCCAGCAGCTCGACCGGGTCCATCTACGAGCAGTACTTC.

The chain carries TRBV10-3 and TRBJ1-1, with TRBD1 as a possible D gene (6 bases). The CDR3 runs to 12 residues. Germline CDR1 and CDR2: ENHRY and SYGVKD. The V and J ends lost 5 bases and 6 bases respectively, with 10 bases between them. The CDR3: CAISTTGSEAFF. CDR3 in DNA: TGTGCCATCAGTACTACAGGGTCTGAAGCTTTCTTT.

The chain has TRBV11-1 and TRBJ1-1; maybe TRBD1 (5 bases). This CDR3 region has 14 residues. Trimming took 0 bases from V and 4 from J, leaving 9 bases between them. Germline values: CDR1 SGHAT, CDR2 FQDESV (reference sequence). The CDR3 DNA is TGTGCCAGCAGCTTAGCAGGGGCTAGCACTGAAGCTTTCTTT. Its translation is CASSLAGASTEAFF.

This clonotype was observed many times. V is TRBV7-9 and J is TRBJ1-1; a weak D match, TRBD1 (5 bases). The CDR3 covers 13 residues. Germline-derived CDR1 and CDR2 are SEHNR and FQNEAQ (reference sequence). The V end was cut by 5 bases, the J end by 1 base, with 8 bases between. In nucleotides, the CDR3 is TGTGCCAGCAGCGTAACAGGGAACACTGAAGCTTTCTTT. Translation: CASSVTGNTEAFF.

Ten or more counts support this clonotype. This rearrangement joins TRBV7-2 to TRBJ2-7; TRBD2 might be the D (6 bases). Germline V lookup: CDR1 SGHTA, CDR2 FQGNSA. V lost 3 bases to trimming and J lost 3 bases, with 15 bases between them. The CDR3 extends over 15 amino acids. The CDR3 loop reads CASSFGGTAGYEQYF. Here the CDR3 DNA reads TGTGCCAGCAGCTTCGGCGGGACGGCAGGCTACGAGCAGTACTTC.

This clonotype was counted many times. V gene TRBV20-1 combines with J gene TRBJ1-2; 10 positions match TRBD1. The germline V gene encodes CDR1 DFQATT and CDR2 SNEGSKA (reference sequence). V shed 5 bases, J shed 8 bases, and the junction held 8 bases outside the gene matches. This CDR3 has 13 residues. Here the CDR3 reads CSAEGQGHVGYTF. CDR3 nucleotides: TGCAGTGCTGAGGGACAGGGGCATGTAGGCTACACCTTC.

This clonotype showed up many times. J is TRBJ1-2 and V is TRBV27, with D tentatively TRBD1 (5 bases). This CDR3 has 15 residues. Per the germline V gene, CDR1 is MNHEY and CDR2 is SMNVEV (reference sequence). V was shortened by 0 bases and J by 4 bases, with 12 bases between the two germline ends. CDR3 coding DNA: TGTGCCAGCAGTTTATCGGGGAGGGACCTCTATGGCTACACCTTC. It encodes CASSLSGRDLYGYTF.

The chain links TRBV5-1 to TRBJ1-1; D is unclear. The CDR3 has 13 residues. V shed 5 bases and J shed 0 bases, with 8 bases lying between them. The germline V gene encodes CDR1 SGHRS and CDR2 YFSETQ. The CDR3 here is CASRMQMNTEAFF. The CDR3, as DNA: TGCGCCAGCAGAATGCAGATGAACACTGAAGCTTTCTTT.

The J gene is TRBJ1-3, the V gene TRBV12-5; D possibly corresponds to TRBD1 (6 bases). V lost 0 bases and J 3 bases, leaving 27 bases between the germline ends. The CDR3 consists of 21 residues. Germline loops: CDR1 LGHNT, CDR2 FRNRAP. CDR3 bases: TGTGCTAGTGGTTTGGTGACTGGGGACACCGGACCGTTAGGTGTTGGAAACACCATATATTTT. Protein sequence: CASGLVTGDTGPLGVGNTIYF.

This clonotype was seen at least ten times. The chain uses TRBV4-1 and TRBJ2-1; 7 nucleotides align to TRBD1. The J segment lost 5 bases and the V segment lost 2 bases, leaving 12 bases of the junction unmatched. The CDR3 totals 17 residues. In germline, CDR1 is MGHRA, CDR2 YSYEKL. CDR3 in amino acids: CASSQQISGTVDNEQFF. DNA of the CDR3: TGCGCCAGCAGCCAACAAATTTCCGGGACAGTTGACAATGAGCAGTTCTTC.

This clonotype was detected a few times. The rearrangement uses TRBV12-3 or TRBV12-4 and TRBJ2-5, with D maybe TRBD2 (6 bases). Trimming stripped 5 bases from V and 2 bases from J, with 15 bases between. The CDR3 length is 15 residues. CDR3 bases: TGTGCCAGCAGTAAGGGACTTGTCCCTCAAGAGACCCAGTACTTC. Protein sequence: CASSKGLVPQETQYF.

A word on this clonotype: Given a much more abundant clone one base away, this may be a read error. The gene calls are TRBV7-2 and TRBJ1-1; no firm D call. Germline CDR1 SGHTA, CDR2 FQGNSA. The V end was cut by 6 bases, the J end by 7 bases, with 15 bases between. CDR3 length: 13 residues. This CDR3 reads CASRITGEVEAFF. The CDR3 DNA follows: TGTGCCAGCAGAATAACGGGAGAGGTTGAAGCTTTCTTT.

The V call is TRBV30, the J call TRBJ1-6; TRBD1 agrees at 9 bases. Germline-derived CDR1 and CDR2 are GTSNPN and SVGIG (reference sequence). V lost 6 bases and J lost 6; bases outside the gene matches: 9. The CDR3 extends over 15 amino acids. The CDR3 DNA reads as TGTGCCTGCCCCTCGTCGGGACAGGGTAATTCACCCCTCCACTTT. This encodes CACPSSGQGNSPLHF. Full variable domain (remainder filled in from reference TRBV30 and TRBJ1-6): SQTIHQWPATLVQPVGSPLSLECTVEGTSNPNLYWYRQAAGRGLQLLFYSVGIGQISSEVPQNLSASRPQDRQFILSSKKLLLSDSGFYLCACPSSGQGNSPLHFGNGTRLTVT.